This passage covers 4 T cell receptor beta chains from one sample sequenced in a study of immune evolution from preneoplasia to lung adenocarcinoma. Only in-frame clones appear in the TCRdb table, and some are missing; sequencing was by immunoSEQ multiplex PCR. The data contain approximately 26,000 clones, just under 75% of them seen just once; the ten biggest clones take up 4.5% to 7%. Material: FFPE invasive lung adenocarcinoma tissue. These TCRs come from a person between 55 and 69 years old with invasive lung adenocarcinoma. Some clones in this sample may be carry-over from other donors' samples.

CDR3 DNA: TGTGCCAGCAGTTACTCGAAGGGGAAAGATACGCAGTATTTT. Translation: CASSYSKGKDTQYF. The chain couples TRBV6-5 to TRBJ2-3; D perhaps matches TRBD1 (5 bases). Between the trimmed V and J ends, which lost 0 bases and 5 bases, there was a span of 9 bases. There are 14 residues in the CDR3. Germline CDR1 MNHEY, CDR2 SVGAGI.

The chain has TRBV28 and TRBJ2-1; TRBD2 matches at 10 bases. Germline lookup yields CDR1 MDHEN and CDR2 SYDVKM. CDR3 size: 16 residues. V trimming: 4 bases; J trimming: 0 bases; junction bases outside the gene matches: 3. CDR3 sequence (DNA): TGTGCCAGCAGTTCGAGCGGGAGGGCCTCCTACAATGAGCAGTTCTTC. Translating it yields CASSSSGRASYNEQFF.

V gene TRBV5-5 combines with J gene TRBJ2-3; 11 bases map to TRBD2. V lost 2 bases, J lost 4 bases, and 3 bases stayed unmatched. Germline-derived CDR1 and CDR2 are SGHKS and YYEKEE (reference sequence). The CDR3 has 15 amino acids. As DNA, the CDR3 is TGTGCCAGCAGCTTAACTAGCGGGAGTCCAGATACGCAGTATTTT. Protein: CASSLTSGSPDTQYF.

This chain connects TRBV7-6 to TRBJ2-3; no firm D call. The V gene's germline CDR1 is SGHVS and CDR2 FNYEAQ. This CDR3 has 15 residues. V shed 1 base and J shed 4 bases, with 12 bases lying between them. The CDR3 DNA sequence: TGTGCCAGCAGCTTAGTGAGTGGCGGATCAGATACGCAGTATTTT. Translating gives CASSLVSGGSDTQYF.